This TCR beta chain emerged from a study of beta chain features in type 1 diabetes (dated by TCRdb to the late 2010s). Study-level background: Mean age, gender distribution, total cell number and subset yield were not different between patients and healthy donors. A total of about 110 million sorted cells were examined across all samples, and the number of cells per subset was strongly correlated with RNA yield. In the study, recently diagnosed type 1 diabetes patients and matched healthy donors were compared on the TCRB repertoires of their sorted circulating CD4+ T cell subsets. Naive and central memory subsets were obtained from all 30 or so donors, but regulatory and stem cell-like memory subsets were isolated from only 8 patients and roughly 8 healthy donors. Study-wide findings and limitations: Type 1 diabetes patients showed a moderate but significant shortening of TCRB CDR3 length in all four CD4+ subsets. The naive, central memory and regulatory TCRB repertoires appeared to resemble one another more closely among patients than among healthy donors. Shorter templates might be favored by PCR, yet because patient and control samples were amplified and corrected together, any such skew would affect both groups equally. Patients with type 1 diabetes made fewer insertions and deleted more nucleotides at VDJ recombination sites, implying thymic rearrangement abnormalities. Sequencing cDNA rather than genomic DNA could over-represent highly expressing activated cells, although activation and CD3 levels did not differ between groups. HLA sub-analyses involved small numbers of individuals, so any influence of HLA type on TCRB rearrangement remained unresolved.

The High Capacity cDNA Reverse Transcription Kit was used to reverse transcribe all of the isolated RNA, meaning that expressed TCRB transcripts were what got sequenced. Deep immunoSEQ sequencing was applied to naive, central memory and regulatory T cell samples, giving an average of around 4 million total reads per sample. After sorted cells were lysed in RLT buffer, RNA was extracted with DNase-treated RNeasy Micro or Mini kits, with the choice depending on cell number. Each cell subset was processed on its own to prevent cross-contamination, while patient and healthy donor samples were processed together. TCRB sequences were amplified from cDNA with the immunoSEQ multiplex PCR, producing 87-bp fragments spanning the CDR3 region. The amplicons were sequenced using the Illumina HiSeq platform. Processing in the source paper ran as follows. Synthetic template baselines were used to correct PCR bias computationally, reads within Hamming distance 2 were collapsed, and singletons that could not be merged were discarded. Reads were aligned against IMGT so that V, D and J genes, CDR3 length and insertions or deletions at six rearrangement sites could be assigned. Within each subset, clonotype counts were normalized to the number of sorted cells before true diversity and Gini coefficients were calculated with the tcR R package. Repertoire sharing was quantified using the overlap coefficient calculated on TCRB nucleotide sequences. This is the immuneACCESS table as TCRdb keeps it, with only in-frame sequences that have V and J called. A part of the clones is gone; compared with another copy, unresolved V genes explain less than half, and the rest is unexplained. V and J calls and clone size are as listed in that table; D and trimming were resolved from the DNA. This sample has 200,000 to 250,000 clones in its table, and 9.5% to 13% of those were observed once. 1% to 1.5% of the sample goes to the ten largest clones.

Each donor gave one peripheral blood draw, averaging roughly 120 mL, which was collected into heparinised tubes. A BD FACSAria II was used to sort naive, central memory, regulatory and stem cell-like memory CD4+ T cells with a panel that included CD45RO, CCR7, CD25, CD127, CD95 and CD27. All sorted populations exceeded 95% purity. PBMCs were isolated immediately by Lymphoprep density gradient centrifugation and stained directly without culture. So that batch effects would be minimized, each experiment stained and sorted samples in pairs, pairing one healthy donor with one patient. This clone was seen a few times. Its antigen remains unidentified. No per-base quality is available; no much larger clone lies one base away. For this chain, trimming is 6 bases at the V end and 4 bases at the J end, and the number of junction bases without a gene match is 7. CDR1 and CDR2 are drawn from the germline V gene: MDHEN, SYDVKM. The CDR3 spans 15 residues, from the cysteine through the phenylalanine. The read is trimmed to its CDR3 DNA, 45 bases read in frame from base 1.

The receptor's source is a man aged 18 to 29 in good health. The chain links TRBV28 with TRBJ2-7, with 12 bases matching TRBD1. The material sequenced was central memory CD4+ T cells from blood. The sequenced DNA: TGTGCCAGCAGCCCCGGGACAGGGGGCAGTTACGAGCAGTACTTC. The resulting protein is CASSPGTGGSYEQYF.